These T cell receptor beta chains were read from a single sample in a study of blood T cell repertoires in COVID-19. Produced via immunoSEQ multiplex PCR; TCRdb's table is partial and in-frame only. The data hold about 120,000 clones, with around 91% observed a single time. Sequencing was carried out using peripheral blood. All receptors derive from a woman aged 55-69 years with COVID-19, enrolled during active disease. Each CDR3 is given without its conserved first and last residue. D genes are given only for firm matches.

V	D	J	CDR3
TRBV10-1	-	TRBJ2-1	ASSVVGGGYNEQF
TRBV5-5	-	TRBJ1-2	ASSPGGSQYGYT
TRBV4-2	TRBD2	TRBJ2-5	ASSGGLAGAEETQY
TRBV18	-	TRBJ1-2	ASSPNPGDYGYT
TRBV5-1	-	TRBJ2-6	ASYRDTGANVLT
TRBV10-3	-	TRBJ1-2	AISDAGWRRDFNYGYT
TRBV12-5	-	TRBJ2-7	ASGLAMGGTTYEQY
TRBV5-1	TRBD1	TRBJ2-3	ASSGGTGGPFDTQY
TRBV9	TRBD1	TRBJ1-5	AVEGTGYSNQPQH
TRBV30	-	TRBJ1-6	AWSLIGVKSPLH
TRBV5-6	-	TRBJ1-2	ASSLEGLYGYT
TRBV18	-	TRBJ1-6	ASSPEAEPLYNSPLH
TRBV7-9	TRBD1	TRBJ2-1	ASSLAGTGGYEQF
TRBV12-3/TRBV12-4	TRBD2	TRBJ2-5	ASSLLAGGRH
TRBV6-2/TRBV6-3	-	TRBJ1-1	ASSYGVAAEAF
TRBV4-2	-	TRBJ2-2	ASSPVGGGELF
TRBV12-5	TRBD1	TRBJ1-2	ASGLPRGTGGFYGYT
TRBV4-1	-	TRBJ2-1	ASSPPRGEQF
TRBV7-2	TRBD2	TRBJ2-3	ASSVTSGGEDTQY